Sequencing of this T cell receptor beta chain was carried out in a study of metastatic and nonmetastatic thyroid tumors. No treatment of any kind had been given to any patient before thyroid surgery. TCRdb re-clonotyped the PCR reads via MiXCR. The repertoire consists of about 40,000 clones, with over 10% occurring once and the leading ten covering roughly 23%. The germline V and J ends were trimmed by 6 bases and 10 bases, with 10 bases remaining between them. Germline V gene lookup returns CDR1 SGHTA and CDR2 FQGTGA. The CDR3 has 11 amino acids. This clone was recorded a few times. A read error may explain this, as a much larger clone is one base away. Additional DNA sequences in this sample encode the identical CDR3.

Source material: blood. The chain recombines TRBV7-3 with TRBJ2-1, with D perhaps TRBD2 (6 bases). The clonotype was recovered from a female donor with papillary thyroid cancer or a benign thyroid nodule (not recorded which). Some clones in this sample may be carry-over from other donors' samples. Here the CDR3 DNA reads TGTGCCAGCAGTTTGGCGGGAGAGCAGTTCTTC. The encoded protein is CASSLAGEQFF. The full variable domain, completed using reference TRBV7-3 and TRBJ2-1, is GAGVSQTPSNKVTEKGKYVELRCDPISGHTALYWYRQSLGQGPEFLIYFQGTGAADDSGLPNDRFFAVRPEGSVSTLKIQRTERGDSAVYLCASSLAGEQFFGPGTRLTVL.